This TCR beta chain was recorded in a study of shared clonotypes between healthy human individuals. Produced via immunoSEQ multiplex PCR; TCRdb's table is partial and in-frame only. The sample lists about 2.3 million clones; approximately 93% were seen once. Germline assignment: CDR1 MGHRA and CDR2 YSYEKL. The CDR3 has 18 residues. V trimming: 0 bases; J trimming: 3 bases; junction bases outside the gene matches: 12. The chain recombines TRBV4-1 with TRBJ2-5; 8 nucleotides line up with TRBD1. This TCR was recovered from a young man in good health. Some clones in this sample may be carry-over from other donors' samples. Sequencing was performed on naive CD4+ T cells from PBMCs. Described subset: CD45RA+ positively selected. The CDR3 sequence: CASSQERSLGQGKETQYF. DNA of the CDR3: TGCGCCAGCAGCCAAGAGAGGTCTTTAGGACAGGGAAAAGAGACCCAGTACTTC.